This entry lists 32 T cell receptor beta chains sequenced from one sample in a study of cytomegalovirus exposure and HLA in healthy donors (TCRdb year 2017). The library was obtained by the immunoSEQ multiplex PCR assay. For the multiplex PCR, a mixture combining 60 forward primers for TCR Vbeta segments and 13 reverse primers for TCR Jbeta segments was used. What TCRdb holds here is the immuneACCESS table cut down to in-frame rearrangements. Part of the clones is not present; checked against another copy, under half of the missing clones reflect an unresolved V gene, and the others are unexplained. A total of about 190,000 clones appear in this sample, around 80% of them only once. Approximately 1.7% of the sample lies in the top ten. Sequenced input: PBMCs. The receptors originated from a man in his forties in good health and CMV-seropositive.

This sequence joins TRBV29-1 and TRBJ2-3; 7 bases align to TRBD2. The V segment lost 0 bases and the J segment 1 base; nucleotides outside the gene matches: 7. CDR3 length: 16 amino acids. Germline V CDR1 and CDR2: SQVTM, ANQGSEA. CDR3 DNA: TGCAGCGTTGAAGAATTCCGTCGGGAGGGCACAGATACGCAGTATTTT. It is translated as CSVEEFRREGTDTQYF.

This clone was seen a few times. V is TRBV6-5 and J is TRBJ1-1, with D hard to call. Deletions cut 0 bases from V and 1 base from J, with 6 bases between. Germline-derived CDR1 and CDR2 are MNHEY and SVGAGI. This CDR3 is 14 amino acids long. As DNA, the CDR3 is TGTGCCAGCAGTTACTCAGGAGAGAACACTGAAGCTTTCTTT. Encoded protein: CASSYSGENTEAFF.

This clone was observed a few times. This chain links TRBV16 with TRBJ1-5, with D perhaps TRBD1 (6 bases). V lost 2 bases, J lost 3 bases, and 8 bases lay in between. The germline V gene encodes CDR1 KGHSY and CDR2 FQNENV. The CDR3 is made up of 14 amino acids. The CDR3 DNA reads TGTGCCAGCAGCCAAAGGACAGACAATCAGCCCCAGCATTTT. Its protein product is CASSQRTDNQPQHF.

The chain has TRBV28 and TRBJ1-3; D not resolved. The V gene lost 5 bases and the J gene lost 0 bases, with 14 bases spanning the gap. Per germline, CDR1 MDHEN and CDR2 SYDVKM. CDR3 length equals 16 residues. The CDR3 loop is CASSPFGKLSGNTIYF. CDR3 sequence (DNA): TGTGCCAGCAGTCCGTTTGGTAAACTCTCTGGAAACACCATATATTTT.

The V gene is TRBV10-3, the J gene TRBJ1-5; D not certain. CDR3 length equals 13 residues. Trimming stripped 10 bases from V and 6 bases from J, with 16 bases between. Germline V gene sequence: CDR1 ENHRY, CDR2 SYGVKD. The CDR3 loop is CASKSTPGQPQHF. CDR3 DNA: TGTGCCAGTAAGTCGACCCCAGGTCAGCCCCAGCATTTT.

The chain couples TRBV7-9 to TRBJ1-4; 7 nucleotides line up with TRBD1. V was clipped by 5 bases and J by 8 bases; unmatched bases: 8. The V gene's germline CDR1 is SEHNR and CDR2 FQNEAQ (reference sequence). This CDR3 region has 14 residues. The CDR3: CASSLTGVVEKLFF. CDR3 nucleotides: TGTGCCAGCAGCCTAACAGGGGTAGTCGAAAAACTGTTTTTT.

The chain recombines TRBV29-1 with TRBJ2-7; TRBD1 might be the D (6 bases). This CDR3 spans 11 amino acids. The ends were cut back, 7 bases at V and 10 bases at J, with 17 bases in the middle. The V gene's germline CDR1 is SQVTM and CDR2 ANQGSEA. This CDR3 is CSGRQDRIQYF. The CDR3 nucleotides read TGCAGCGGCCGACAGGATAGAATTCAGTACTTC.

There are a few counts of this clone. The V call is TRBV5-1, the J call TRBJ1-5; 8 bases map to TRBD1. V was pared by 5 bases and J by 4 bases, with 8 bases of the junction left unmatched. The CDR3 has 15 amino acids. Per germline, CDR1 SGHRS and CDR2 YFSETQ. CDR3 region: CASSFQGAKNQPQHF. The CDR3 region has the DNA TGCGCCAGCAGTTTTCAGGGGGCGAAAAATCAGCCCCAGCATTTT.

V gene TRBV29-1 combines with J gene TRBJ2-7, with 7 bases identical to TRBD1. V lost 5 bases to trimming and J lost 1 base; unmatched junction nucleotides: 5. The germline V gene has CDR1 SQVTM and CDR2 ANQGSEA. The CDR3 spans 13 residues. The CDR3 DNA reads TGCAGCGTTAGGGGGCAGTCATCCTACGAGCAGTACTTC. Translated, it gives CSVRGQSSYEQYF.

This clone occurred once. This sequence joins TRBV9 and TRBJ1-4; possibly TRBD1 for D (5 bases). The germline CDR1 and CDR2 sequences are SGDLS and YYNGEE. The CDR3 runs 15 residues. V lost 2 bases and J lost 5, with 13 bases in between. The CDR3 bases are TGTGCCAGCAGCGTTAGCCAGGGCACAAATGAAAAACTGTTTTTT. It translates to CASSVSQGTNEKLFF.

This chain joins TRBV19 and TRBJ1-1; TRBD1 matches 7 bases. From germline, CDR1 is LNHDA and CDR2 SQIVND (reference sequence). The V and J ends lost 4 bases and 0 bases, in that order; junction bases with no gene match: 5. The length of the CDR3 is 15 residues. The DNA of the CDR3 is TGTGCCAGTAGTAGTGGGGACAGCATGAACACTGAAGCTTTCTTT. It encodes CASSSGDSMNTEAFF.

The chain couples TRBV9 to TRBJ1-2; a possible D gene is TRBD1 (6 bases). CDR3 length equals 14 residues. V lost 3 bases and J lost 6, with 15 bases in between. CDR1 and CDR2 from the germline V gene are SGDLS and YYNGEE. The CDR3 sequence: CASSERDTLHGYTF. The CDR3 region has the DNA TGTGCCAGCAGCGAAAGGGACACCCTCCATGGCTACACCTTC.

This clone was seen ten or more times. The rearrangement joins TRBV9 to TRBJ2-1; 8 nucleotides line up with TRBD2. V shed 0 bases, J shed 7 bases, and the junction held 9 bases outside the gene matches. Germline assignment: CDR1 SGDLS and CDR2 YYNGEE. The CDR3 has 16 residues. The CDR3 nucleotides are TGTGCCAGCAGCGTAGGTCCAGCGGGAGATGGGAATGAGCAGTTCTTC. It yields the protein CASSVGPAGDGNEQFF.

This clone was counted only a few times. CDR3 bases: TGTGCCAGCAGCTCTACCACCACTCCGGGGGACAGGGGAAACACCATATATTTT. As protein: CASSSTTTPGDRGNTIYF. J is TRBJ1-3 and V is TRBV5-6; 8 bases fit TRBD1. After removal of 3 bases from V and 4 bases from J, the junction contained 15 bases not matched to a gene. Germline V gene lookup returns CDR1 SGHDT and CDR2 YYEEEE. CDR3 size: 18 residues.

This chain joins TRBV7-9 and TRBJ2-4; TRBD1 might be the D (6 bases). Germline V CDR1 and CDR2: SEHNR, FQNEAQ (reference sequence). The V end lost 5 bases, the J end lost 14 bases, and 16 bases lay between the germline ends. The CDR3 loop spans 12 amino acids. The CDR3 spells CASSPGQRIKYF. CDR3 sequence (DNA): TGTGCCAGCAGCCCCGGACAGAGGATTAAGTACTTC.

The V and J genes are TRBV7-8 and TRBJ2-1; D is unresolved. The CDR3 is made up of 15 amino acids. V gave up 6 bases and J gave up 2 bases, with 14 bases separating them. Germline V CDR1 and CDR2: SGHVS, FQNEAQ. CDR3 coding DNA: TGTGCCAGCAGTCCGCAGTTTGGCCCCTACAATGAGCAGTTCTTC. It is translated as CASSPQFGPYNEQFF.

The chain links TRBV27 to TRBJ2-2; a weak D match, TRBD1 (6 bases). Deletions cut 9 bases from V and 7 bases from J, with 18 bases between. The CDR3 loop spans 14 amino acids. CDR1 is MNHEY, CDR2 SMNVEV, per germline (reference sequence). The CDR3 region has the DNA TGTGCCAGTCACAGGGAGAGTTTTGGCGGGGAGCTGTTTTTT. This sequence encodes CASHRESFGGELFF.

This chain uses TRBV28 with TRBJ2-2; tentatively, D is TRBD2 (6 bases). The CDR3 is made up of 15 amino acids. The V end lost 4 bases, the J end lost 1 base, and 10 bases lay between the germline ends. Germline CDR1 and CDR2: MDHEN and SYDVKM. The chain's CDR3 is CASSSGLRNTGELFF. CDR3 in DNA: TGTGCCAGCAGTTCGGGACTCAGGAACACCGGGGAGCTGTTTTTT.

J is TRBJ1-3 and V is TRBV5-1; 7 bases are shared with TRBD1. Germline CDR1 reads SGHRS; CDR2 reads YFSETQ. The CDR3 contains 16 residues. The ends lost 1 base at V and 2 bases at J; junction bases unmatched: 6. The CDR3 DNA reads as TGCGCCAGCAGCTTGCTCGGGACAGATACTGGAAACACCATATATTTT. It specifies CASSLLGTDTGNTIYF.

The V and J genes are TRBV6-1 and TRBJ1-5; D is ambiguous. V was clipped by 10 bases and J by 3 bases, with 13 bases between them. Germline V gene data show CDR1 as MNHNS and CDR2 as SASEGT. This CDR3 has 13 amino acids. CDR3 nucleotide sequence: TGTGCCACCTCACAACCCTTCAATCAGCCCCAGCATTTT. It translates to CATSQPFNQPQHF.

This clone was observed a single time. This chain joins TRBV7-2 and TRBJ2-1, with D uncertain. Trimming left V 1 base short and J 9 bases short, with 7 bases between. CDR1 SGHTA and CDR2 FQGNSA come from the germline V gene. This CDR3 is built from 12 residues. The CDR3 nucleotides read TGTGCCAGCAGCTTAGATATCGGTGAGCAGTTCTTC. Its translation is CASSLDIGEQFF.

The chain carries TRBV29-1 and TRBJ1-5; the D is unclear. This CDR3 has 13 residues. CDR1 SQVTM and CDR2 ANQGSEA come from the germline V gene. V was clipped by 0 bases and J by 9 bases, with 12 bases between them. CDR3 DNA sequence: TGCAGCGTTGAAGAAGGCGGACGGGGGCCCCAGCATTTT. Translated, it gives CSVEEGGRGPQHF.

The chain carries TRBV14 and TRBJ1-1; D gene uncertain. CDR3 length: 14 residues. Looked up from germline, CDR1 is SGHDN and CDR2 is FVKESK. V was pared by 4 bases and J by 2 bases, with 11 bases between. The chain's CDR3 is CASSPQLSNTEAFF. In DNA, the CDR3 is TGTGCCAGCAGCCCACAGCTTTCTAACACTGAAGCTTTCTTT. The whole variable domain, filled in from reference TRBV14 and TRBJ1-1, reads EAGVTQFPSHSVIEKGQTVTLRCDPISGHDNLYWYRRVMGKEIKFLLHFVKESKQDESGMPNNRFLAERTGGTYSTLKVQPAELEDSGVYFCASSPQLSNTEAFFGQGTRLTVV.

The chain couples TRBV27 to TRBJ2-7; 9 bases match TRBD1. The CDR3 spans 14 residues. Germline V gives CDR1 MNHEY, CDR2 SMNVEV (reference sequence). V lost 8 bases and J lost 5; bases outside the gene matches: 10. Written as DNA, the CDR3 is TGTGCCAGCTCAGTGGGTACAGGGGGCCACGAGCAGTACTTC. Its translation: CASSVGTGGHEQYF.

This clone was seen a single time. This chain uses TRBV21-1 with TRBJ2-7; the listed D gene, TRBD1, was not tested against the DNA. TRBV21-1 constitutes a pseudogene. This CDR3 spans 19 amino acids. The CDR3 DNA follows: TGTGCCAGCAGCAAAGCGGGCGGGGGACAGGGGTCGAACTCCTACGAGCAGTACTTC. Encoded protein: CASSKAGGGQGSNSYEQYF.

The rearrangement uses TRBV7-9 and TRBJ2-1, with TRBD2 matching 9 bases. Looked up from germline, CDR1 is SEHNR and CDR2 is FQNEAQ (reference sequence). V shed 2 bases and J 1 base; nucleotides not matched to a gene: 0. The CDR3 loop spans 15 amino acids. The CDR3, as DNA: TGTGCCAGCAGCTTACTAGCGGGATCCTACAATGAGCAGTTCTTC. This encodes CASSLLAGSYNEQFF.

This clone came up once. The genes are TRBV19 and TRBJ1-2; TRBD1 might be the D (6 bases). CDR1 and CDR2 (germline): LNHDA, SQIVND (reference sequence). Trimming removed 3 bases at V and 3 bases at J, with 14 bases between. The CDR3 loop spans 15 amino acids. This CDR3 reads CASSISARGYYGYTF. The DNA for the CDR3 is TGTGCCAGTAGTATTTCGGCCAGGGGATACTATGGCTACACCTTC.

This chain uses TRBV5-5 with TRBJ1-6; D gene ambiguous. CDR3 length: 14 amino acids. The V gene lost 7 bases and the J gene lost 4 bases, with 12 bases spanning the gap. Germline V gene data show CDR1 as SGHKS and CDR2 as YYEKEE (reference sequence). In DNA, the CDR3 is TGTGCCAGCGAGTCTGGCGGGTATAATTCACCCCTCCACTTT. This encodes CASESGGYNSPLHF. The full variable domain, rest sourced from reference TRBV5-5 and TRBJ1-6, is DAGVTQSPTHLIKTRGQQVTLRCSPISGHKSVSWYQQVLGQGPQFIFQYYEKEERGRGNFPDRFSARQFPNYSSELNVNALLLGDSALYLCASESGGYNSPLHFGNGTRLTVT.

This clone was observed a handful of times. The chain recombines TRBV6-1 with TRBJ2-3; TRBD2 aligns across 7 bases. There are 15 residues in the CDR3. The ends lost 4 bases at V and 2 bases at J; junction bases unmatched: 6. Germline CDR1 MNHNS, CDR2 SASEGT. The CDR3 sequence is CASSAQRGVTDTQYF. As DNA, the CDR3 is TGTGCCAGCAGTGCCCAGCGGGGCGTCACAGATACGCAGTATTTT.

The chain has TRBV5-6 and TRBJ2-3; 7 nucleotides align to TRBD2. V lost 4 bases, J lost 4 bases, and 3 bases stayed unmatched. The CDR3 has 13 amino acids. CDR1 and CDR2 from the germline V gene are SGHDT and YYEEEE. CDR3 protein: CASSRTSADTQYF. The DNA of the CDR3 is TGTGCCAGCAGCCGCACTAGCGCAGATACGCAGTATTTT.

The gene calls are TRBV7-2 and TRBJ2-5; 7 bases line up with TRBD1. In germline, CDR1 is SGHTA, CDR2 FQGNSA. The CDR3 totals 14 residues. V dropped 5 bases and J dropped 2; count of bases not matched to a gene: 5. CDR3 DNA sequence: TGTGCCAGCAGCAGGGGGCCAATTCAAGAGACCCAGTACTTC. Protein sequence: CASSRGPIQETQYF.

This rearrangement joins TRBV5-1 to TRBJ2-7; D is undetermined. The germline V gene has CDR1 SGHRS and CDR2 YFSETQ. V gave up 0 bases and J gave up 0 bases, with 4 bases separating them. The CDR3 loop spans 13 amino acids. The CDR3 spells CASSLGSSYEQYF. The CDR3 DNA sequence: TGCGCCAGCAGCTTGGGGAGCTCCTACGAGCAGTACTTC.